This TCR beta chain comes out of a study of shared T cell receptors in the human thymus. This clone was recorded a few times. The repertoire was sequenced with immunoSEQ multiplex PCR; TCRdb's copy has only in-frame clones and lacks some. The table lists some 700,000 clones, around 87% of them singletons. Trimming shortened V by 0 bases and J by 3 bases, and 21 bases separated the two germline ends. Germline lookup yields CDR1 SGHRS and CDR2 YFSETQ. The CDR3 consists of 18 residues. A further study also used this sample, focusing on human thymus T cells.

Sample: thymocytes. This clonotype was sampled from a boy under two years old with a congenital heart defect. J is TRBJ1-2 and V is TRBV5-1; TRBD1 is a possible D gene (6 bases). The CDR3 coding sequence is TGCGCCAGCAGCTTGGGCCGTCGTGATATGGGGGCTGACTATGGCTACACCTTC. Translating it yields CASSLGRRDMGADYGYTF.